The clone carrying this T cell receptor (beta chain) appeared a single time. Its specificity is unknown. This specimen belongs to a study of T cell responses to AZD1222 COVID-19 vaccine. Sequencing used immunoSEQ multiplex PCR; TCRdb keeps in-frame clones, though not all of them. The sample has around 150,000 clones, 90% to 95% seen once. Study findings and constraints: Every sample of the repertoires postdated the peak T cell response. Just five to seven people given AZD1222 tested seropositive at baseline. Donors in the cohort were predominantly white British and more often female, and clonal diversity was possibly underestimated. The breadth and depth of Spike-specific TCRs increased once two AZD1222 doses had been given.

V was clipped by 1 base and J by 2 bases, with 13 bases between them. This CDR3 has 16 residues. Germline V gene lookup returns CDR1 LGHNA and CDR2 YNFKEQ. The TCR sequence derives from an adult who received the AZD1222 COVID-19 vaccine. The chain employs TRBV4-2 and TRBJ2-3; a possible D gene is TRBD2 (6 bases). Sample: peripheral blood, taken 28 days after the second AZD1222 dose. CDR3 sequence: CASSQVRASDTDTQYF. The CDR3 DNA reads as TGTGCCAGCAGCCAAGTTCGGGCTAGCGACACAGATACGCAGTATTTT.